This TCR beta chain originates from a study of cytomegalovirus exposure and HLA in healthy donors. Study-level background: Among roughly 180 million T cells, an earlier analysis found roughly 120 million unique TCR beta sequences.

Overall study results and limits: Previous analysis showed most TCR beta V segments were productive about 90% or about 30% of the time. Roughly uniform sequencing depth across donors was assumed, possibly incorrectly.

As for this clone: Its cognate antigen is unknown.

Germline CDR1 and CDR2: SEHNR and FQNEAQ (reference sequence). V was cut by 5 bases and J by 9 bases, with 17 bases left in between. The CDR3 sequence is 14 residues long. Primers for the PCR totalled 60 Vbeta and 13 Jbeta. Method: immunoSEQ multiplex PCR; TCRdb's copy keeps in-frame clones and lacks some. The data contain 70,000 to 75,000 clones, approximately 75% of them singletons. The sample taken for sequencing was PBMCs. This chain links TRBV7-9 with TRBJ2-1, with D possibly matching TRBD1 (6 bases). The TCR comes from a woman in her thirties or forties in good health and CMV-seropositive. DNA for the CDR3: TGTGCCAGCAGCCTTTCGAGGGTAGGGGGTGAGCAGTTCTTC. Encoded protein: CASSLSRVGGEQFF.